This record covers a single T cell receptor (beta chain). Its antigen remains undetermined. Base qualities are not provided; no much larger clone lies one nucleotide away. Genomic DNA was isolated from the sorted cells so that the TCRbeta CDR3 region could be sequenced. The immunoSEQ Assay was used to sequence the TCRbeta CDR3 regions. In its TCRdb copy, this immuneACCESS table keeps in-frame sequences only and misses some clones. Where compared with another copy, unresolved V genes explain less than half of these, and the others have no known cause. The sample includes 40,000 to 60,000 clones, with roughly 90% observed a single time. The ten largest clones take up under 55% of the sample. This entry comes from a study of OX40 agonist ivuxolimab in advanced cancers. Some background on the complete study: Ivuxolimab, which targeted the costimulatory receptor OX40 (CD134), was an agonistic, fully human IgG2 monoclonal antibody. Partial responses occurred in three dose-escalation patients: two with cutaneous melanoma and one with hepatocellular carcinoma. Intravenous ivuxolimab was administered to patients every 2 weeks at six dose levels: 0.01, 0.1, 0.3, 1.5, 3 and 10 mg/kg. A male proportion of approximately 83% and a mean age of 60 years, ranging from about 20 to 79, were recorded for the dose-escalation cohort. Among the 50 to 55 dose-escalation patients, some 19 had hepatocellular carcinoma, roughly 15 melanoma, 9 renal cell carcinoma and 9 head and neck cancer. The paper describes the monotherapy dose-escalation part (N of about 52 patients) of the phase I trial of ivuxolimab. Peripheral TCRbeta sequencing aimed to test whether ivuxolimab altered TCR sequence diversity and caused clonal T-cell expansion. Patients were allowed to have had prior anti-PD-1, anti-PD-L1 or anti-CTLA-4 therapy, and about 40% of the dose-escalation patients had been treated with checkpoint inhibitors.

The research as a whole found: Antigen specificity was not determined for the clonally expanded peripheral T cells. Low levels of normalized T-cell clonal expansion were also shown by some nonresponding patients. In the 0.1-3.0 mg/kg groups, partial responders were among the patients with the lowest normalized peripheral clonal expansion, particularly in CD8+ T cells. At doses of 0.1 to 3.0 mg/kg, clonal expansion of both CD4+ and CD8+ T cells in blood was seen between baseline and week 6. After ivuxolimab, CD8+ T cells had more expanded clones than CD4+ T cells on average.

The trial excluded patients who had a history of autoimmune disease or were on systemic immunosuppression. In every dose cohort, peripheral blood was drawn for TCR sequencing at baseline, cycle 4 day 1, and cycle 7 day 1. The samples were taken from a phase I, first-in-human, multicenter, open-label dose-escalation trial of ivuxolimab. Adults with locally advanced or metastatic head and neck squamous cell, hepatocellular, melanoma or renal cell carcinoma were enrolled in the trial. CD4+ and CD8+ T cells were sorted separately from peripheral blood before TCR sequencing. Spanning cysteine to phenylalanine, the CDR3 consists of 11 amino acids. The sequence is cut down to CDR3 DNA, 33 bases in frame from base 1. The junction carries 5 bases between V and J, which are trimmed by 5 bases and 6 bases respectively. Based on the germline V gene, the CDR1 and CDR2 sequences are LGHNA and YNFKEQ.

Rearrangement joined TRBV4-2 to TRBJ1-3; the D gene is not confidently resolved. Here the sequenced sample was CD4+ or CD8+ T cells sorted from blood, taken in a trial of the OX40 agonist ivuxolimab. This TCR was sampled from an adult with an advanced solid tumor such as melanoma, head and neck, liver or kidney cancer. The nucleotides read TGTGCCAGCAGCTCCGTAAACACCATATATTTT. It codes for CASSSVNTIYF.